This T cell receptor beta chain was identified in a study of shared clonotypes between healthy human individuals. Data came from immunoSEQ multiplex PCR; TCRdb stores just in-frame clones and leaves some out. The sample holds hundreds of thousands of clones, around 96% seen once. The naive CD8 population came from CD45RO-negative cells selected for CCR7, without terminally differentiated effector memory CD45RA+ cells. The V and J ends lost 7 bases and 8 bases respectively, with 12 bases between them. Germline CDR1 reads LNHNV; CDR2 reads YYDKDF (reference sequence). The CDR3 is 12 residues long. This chain connects TRBV15 to TRBJ2-1, with D perhaps matching TRBD2 (5 bases). The receptor was derived from a young woman in good health. The material sequenced was naive CD8+ T cells sorted from blood. CDR3 coding DNA: TGTGCCACCACTGGGAGTACGGATGAGCAGTTCTTC. This encodes CATTGSTDEQFF.